Below are 8 T cell receptor beta chains sequenced from a single sample in a study of T cells in Graves' hyperthyroidism and ophthalmopathy. Using RNA transcripts as the source, TCR beta CDR3 regions were amplified. The HTBI set primed first-round TCR CDR3 RT-PCR. One entry per CDR3 protein, called by TCRdb with MiXCR from the multiplex PCR reads. The profile shows 500,000 to 600,000 distinct CDR3 sequences, around 43% of them singletons. The sequenced sample consisted of peripheral blood or thyroid tissue (not recorded which). The receptor source for this set is an adult woman with Graves' disease, either hyperthyroidism or ophthalmopathy (not recorded which).

This chain connects TRBV20-1 to TRBJ1-2; no clear D. V dropped 3 bases and J dropped 3 bases, with 11 bases sitting between them. CDR1 and CDR2 (germline): DFQATT, SNEGSKA (reference sequence). The CDR3 is 13 residues long. The CDR3: CSASTGVDYGYTF. DNA of the CDR3: TGCAGTGCTAGTACCGGGGTGGACTATGGCTACACCTTC.

CDR3 residues: CASRRGDSYNSPLHF. The CDR3 DNA follows: TGTGCCAGCAGACGCGGGGACAGCTATAATTCACCCCTCCACTTT. The J gene is TRBJ1-6, the V gene TRBV7-2; 7 bases are shared with TRBD1. V lost 6 bases, J lost 3 bases, and 5 bases stayed unmatched. Germline V gene sequence: CDR1 SGHTA, CDR2 FQGNSA. This CDR3 region has 15 residues.

This clonotype was recorded at least ten times. This rearrangement joins TRBV18 to TRBJ2-7; D possibly uses TRBD1 or TRBD2 (6 bases each). CDR1 and CDR2 from the germline V gene are KGHSH and LQKENI. The V end was cut by 2 bases, the J end by 2 bases, with 16 bases between. The CDR3 consists of 16 residues. CDR3 residues: CASSPTLGGSPYEQYF. Written as DNA, the CDR3 is TGTGCCAGCTCACCAACGCTAGGGGGGTCTCCCTACGAGCAGTACTTC.

This clonotype was found many times. The genes are TRBV20-1 and TRBJ2-7; TRBD2 matches 11 bases. CDR3 size: 12 residues. Looked up from germline, CDR1 is DFQATT and CDR2 is SNEGSKA (reference sequence). Written as DNA, the CDR3 is TGCATTCCGGGACTAGCGGATTACGAGCAGTACTTC. This translates into CIPGLADYEQYF.

This clonotype showed up many times. The chain couples TRBV7-2 to TRBJ2-7, with a tentative D call TRBD2 (5 bases). From germline, CDR1 is SGHTA and CDR2 FQGNSA. V was trimmed by 1 base and J by 0 bases, leaving 13 bases between them. The CDR3 extends over 16 amino acids. The CDR3 nucleotides are TGTGCCAGCAGCTTAGGGCAGCCGGGGAGCTCCTACGAGCAGTACTTC. Residues: CASSLGQPGSSYEQYF.

This clonotype was observed a handful of times. The chain joins TRBV10-3 to TRBJ1-2; D ambiguous. Germline loops: CDR1 ENHRY, CDR2 SYGVKD. V was shortened by 0 bases and J by 2 bases, with 13 bases between the two germline ends. CDR3 size: 16 residues. For the CDR3, the DNA is TGTGCCATCAGTGAGTCGTTTCGGGCGATAAACTATGGCTACACCTTC. It translates to CAISESFRAINYGYTF.

The chain recombines TRBV10-3 with TRBJ2-1; possibly TRBD2 for D (6 bases). V lost 8 bases and J 6 bases, leaving 11 bases between the germline ends. This CDR3 has 12 residues. Germline V gene sequence: CDR1 ENHRY, CDR2 SYGVKD. This CDR3 reads CAIGGAVNEQFF. Written as DNA, the CDR3 is TGTGCCATCGGCGGGGCGGTCAATGAGCAGTTCTTC.

The CDR3 DNA reads as TGCAGCGTTGAGGGCAGAAGCCTCTCTGGGGCCAACGTCCTGACTTTC. Protein sequence: CSVEGRSLSGANVLTF. This sequence joins TRBV29-1 and TRBJ2-6; D gene unclear. V was clipped by 3 bases and J by 0 bases, with 12 bases between them. The CDR3 is 16 amino acids. In germline, CDR1 is SQVTM, CDR2 ANQGSEA.